A selection of T cell receptor beta chains follows, all from one sample in a study of technical replicates of blood from several donors. Using immunoSEQ multiplex PCR, the repertoire was profiled, and TCRdb retains in-frame clones only, with some absent. The table includes around 80,000 clones, 95% to 98% detected once. Input material: T cells isolated from PBMCs. The receptors derive from a human donor in good health. Each CDR3 is given with its conserved first and last residue. The D gene is left open where the match is weak. Clone sizes are given selectively: once, few, many, or a class where the clone is expanded.

V gene	clone size	J gene	D gene	CDR3 DNA	CDR3 protein
TRBV16	.	TRBJ1-5	.	TGTGCCAGCAGCCAGAGTAACGGTGTCGGACATATAGTCTCACCAAATCAGCCCCAGCATTTT	CASSQSNGVGHIVSPNQPQHF
TRBV5-1	.	TRBJ2-7	TRBD2	TGCGCCAGCAGCATTAGCGGGGGTCACTACGAGCAGTACTTC	CASSISGGHYEQYF
TRBV5-6	.	TRBJ1-2	.	TGTGCCAGCAGCTTGCGGACAGATAGGGCATACTATGGCTACACCTTC	CASSLRTDRAYYGYTF
TRBV6-1	.	TRBJ1-4	.	TGTGCCAGCAGTGAAGTGACGGGGAGTAATGAAAAACTGTTTTTT	CASSEVTGSNEKLFF
TRBV7-9	.	TRBJ2-1	.	TGTGCCAGCAGCCGGGGGGCTGACCCCAGAGGTGAGCAGTTCTTC	CASSRGADPRGEQFF
TRBV13	.	TRBJ1-5	.	TGTGCCAGCAGCCTTAGCCCCAATCAGCCCCAGCATTTT	CASSLSPNQPQHF
TRBV9	.	TRBJ2-5	TRBD1	TGTGCCAGCAGCGTGTGGACAGGGGTTCGAGAGACCCAGTACTTC	CASSVWTGVRETQYF
TRBV30	.	TRBJ2-5	TRBD1	TGTGCCTGGAGTACGAACAGGGGTGAGACCCAGTACTTC	CAWSTNRGETQYF
TRBV6-5	.	TRBJ2-3	TRBD1	TGTGCCAGCCGACAGGGGTGGAGCGCAGATACGCAGTATTTT	CASRQGWSADTQYF
TRBV6-6	.	TRBJ1-4	TRBD1	TGTGCCAGCAGGGGGACAGGGGGAGCAACTAATGAAAAACTGTTTTTT	CASRGTGGATNEKLFF
TRBV2	.	TRBJ2-1	TRBD2	TGTGCCAGCATGGGACTAGCGCCTTCCTACAATGAGCAGTTCTTC	CASMGLAPSYNEQFF
TRBV2	.	TRBJ1-4	TRBD1	TGTGCCACCGGGGAGGACATAGCAGGGGGCGGCGAAAAACTGTTTTTT	CATGEDIAGGGEKLFF
TRBV7-2	.	TRBJ1-2	.	TGTGCCAGCAGCTCTCGACAGTTCTATGGCTACACCTTC	CASSSRQFYGYTF
TRBV5-1	.	TRBJ2-3	.	TGCGCCAGCAGAAGGGGAAGCACAGATACGCAGTATTTT	CASRRGSTDTQYF
TRBV7-3	.	TRBJ2-1	TRBD2	TGTGCCAGCAGTACTAGCGGGGCGTACAATGAGCAGTTCTTC	CASSTSGAYNEQFF
TRBV10-1	once	TRBJ1-3	.	TGCGCCAGCAGTAGGGACATCTCTGGAAACACCATATATTTT	CASSRDISGNTIYF
TRBV16	.	TRBJ2-7	.	TGTGCCAGCAGCCAATCCGGGGGCTACGAGCAGTACTTC	CASSQSGGYEQYF
TRBV5-1	.	TRBJ2-2	TRBD1	TGCGCCAGCAGCGATCGGGACAGGGGGACCGGGGAGCTGTTTTTT	CASSDRDRGTGELFF
TRBV6-5	.	TRBJ2-2	.	TGTGCCAGCAGTTACTCCGGAGGGTCGAACACCGGGGAGCTGTTTTTT	CASSYSGGSNTGELFF
TRBV7-9	.	TRBJ1-5	.	TGTGCCAGCAGCTTAGGAGTTCAGCCCCAGCATTTT	CASSLGVQPQHF
TRBV10-3	once	TRBJ2-3	TRBD2	TGTGCCATCAGTGAGACTAGCGGGGGGGCCGGCCTATCAGATACGCAGTATTTT	CAISETSGGAGLSDTQYF
TRBV5-1	.	TRBJ2-3	.	TGCGCCAGCAGCTTGGGGGAGAATACGCAGTATTTT	CASSLGENTQYF
TRBV5-8	.	TRBJ2-7	TRBD1	TGTGCCAGCAGCTCCGGGACAGGGTTTCAGCAGTACTTC	CASSSGTGFQQYF
TRBV7-2	.	TRBJ2-1	TRBD1	TGTGCCAGCAGCTTAGCCCCTCCGGGACAGGGGATTAATGAGCAGTTCTTC	CASSLAPPGQGINEQFF
TRBV27	.	TRBJ2-3	TRBD1	TGTGCCAGCAGTTTGCTCGGACAGGGAATGGAGTATTTT	CASSLLGQGMEYF
TRBV9	.	TRBJ2-1	TRBD2	TGTGCCAGCAGCCCAAATCCCGGGACTAGCGGGAGAGTTAATGAGCAGTTCTTC	CASSPNPGTSGRVNEQFF
TRBV30	.	TRBJ1-5	TRBD1	TGTGCCTGGAGTTCGGGACAGGGGGGAAGCAATCAGCCCCAGCATTTT	CAWSSGQGGSNQPQHF
TRBV5-8	.	TRBJ1-2	TRBD1	TGTGCCAGCAGCCCAGGGACAGCTCTTTATGGCTACACCTTC	CASSPGTALYGYTF
TRBV5-1	.	TRBJ2-1	.	TGCGCCAGCAGCTTCAGGGGGGACTCATCAAATGAGCAGTTCTTC	CASSFRGDSSNEQFF
TRBV10-1	.	TRBJ2-7	TRBD2	TGCGCCAGCAGTGAGCGTCGGGCGGGGGTACTCTACGAGCAGTACTTC	CASSERRAGVLYEQYF
TRBV15	.	TRBJ1-5	.	TGTGCCACCAGCCCCCCGCTGGATGGGGGAGGTCAGCCCCAGCATTTT	CATSPPLDGGGQPQHF
TRBV6-1	once	TRBJ2-3	TRBD1	TGTGCCAGCAGTGACCCACAGGGGAGTACAGATACGCAGTATTTT	CASSDPQGSTDTQYF
TRBV2	.	TRBJ2-2	.	TGTGCCAGCAGAGCCAGGGTGCCCACCGGGGAGCTGTTTTTT	CASRARVPTGELFF
TRBV11-3	once	TRBJ1-6	.	TGTGCCAGCAGCCCACGAGACCTAGACCGAGAGCCTTCACCCCTCCACTTT	CASSPRDLDREPSPLHF
TRBV27	.	TRBJ1-2	TRBD1	TGTGCCAGCAGTTCAGGGGGCGCATATGGCTACACCTTC	CASSSGGAYGYTF
TRBV11-3	.	TRBJ1-2	.	TGTGCCAGCAGCTTAGGGACAATGAACCTACCTAACTATGGCTACACCTTC	CASSLGTMNLPNYGYTF
TRBV9	once	TRBJ2-3	.	TGTGCCAGCAGCGGACAGGTCCCGAACACAGATACGCAGTATTTT	CASSGQVPNTDTQYF
TRBV29-1	.	TRBJ1-4	TRBD1	TGCAGCGCTGGGGGCAGGGGGCCTACTAATGAAAAACTGTTTTTT	CSAGGRGPTNEKLFF
TRBV12-5	once	TRBJ1-1	.	TGTGCTAGTGGTTTGGGACAAGGCACTGAAGCTTTCTTT	CASGLGQGTEAFF
TRBV6-5	.	TRBJ1-1	TRBD1	TGTGCCAGCAGTTACTCGGACAGGTTAAGCACTGAAGCTTTCTTT	CASSYSDRLSTEAFF
TRBV19	.	TRBJ1-1	.	TGTGCCAGTAGTTTATTCACTGAAGCTTTCTTT	CASSLFTEAFF
TRBV4-1	.	TRBJ2-1	.	TGCGCCAGCAGCCAAGTGGTATTAGTCCATGAGCAGTTCTTC	CASSQVVLVHEQFF
TRBV5-1	.	TRBJ2-2	TRBD1	TGCGCCAGCGCAAGTAGGGGGCTTAACACCGGGGAGCTGTTTTTT	CASASRGLNTGELFF
TRBV11-2	.	TRBJ2-7	.	TGTGCCAGCAGCTCCACAGGGTCTTTAGGCTACGAGCAGTACTTC	CASSSTGSLGYEQYF
TRBV5-8	.	TRBJ2-7	.	TGTGCCAGCAGCCGCGGGGCAGTCTACGAGCAGTACTTC	CASSRGAVYEQYF
TRBV2	.	TRBJ1-1	.	TGTGCCAGCAGTGAGCAGGGCGCCGGCACTGAAGCTTTCTTT	CASSEQGAGTEAFF
TRBV6-5	.	TRBJ2-1	.	TGTGCCAGCAGTTACTCATGGTCTAGCAATGAGCAGTTCTTC	CASSYSWSSNEQFF
TRBV5-1	.	TRBJ2-5	TRBD2	TGCGCCAGCAGCCCCGGACTAGCGGAGCTCCAAGAGACCCAGTACTTC	CASSPGLAELQETQYF
TRBV5-6	.	TRBJ2-7	TRBD1	TGTGCCAGCAGCTCGGGACAGGGATCCTACGAGCAGTACTTC	CASSSGQGSYEQYF
TRBV10-2	.	TRBJ1-2	.	TGCGCCAGCAGCACCAAGGTCAGCGGGGGCAATGGCTACACCTTC	CASSTKVSGGNGYTF
TRBV12-5	.	TRBJ1-6	.	TGTGCTAGTGGTTTGATACAGCAGAATTCACCCCTCCACTTT	CASGLIQQNSPLHF
TRBV30	.	TRBJ1-5	.	TGTGCCTGGAGAGGGTTAGGAGGGTACGGGCCCCAGCATTTT	CAWRGLGGYGPQHF
TRBV5-1	.	TRBJ2-7	.	TGCGCCAGCAGCTTGGGGCAGGGTGGCTACGAGCAGTACTTC	CASSLGQGGYEQYF
TRBV28	.	TRBJ1-1	TRBD1	TGTGCCAGCAGTTCCGGGACAGCAGTGATGAACACTGAAGCTTTCTTT	CASSSGTAVMNTEAFF